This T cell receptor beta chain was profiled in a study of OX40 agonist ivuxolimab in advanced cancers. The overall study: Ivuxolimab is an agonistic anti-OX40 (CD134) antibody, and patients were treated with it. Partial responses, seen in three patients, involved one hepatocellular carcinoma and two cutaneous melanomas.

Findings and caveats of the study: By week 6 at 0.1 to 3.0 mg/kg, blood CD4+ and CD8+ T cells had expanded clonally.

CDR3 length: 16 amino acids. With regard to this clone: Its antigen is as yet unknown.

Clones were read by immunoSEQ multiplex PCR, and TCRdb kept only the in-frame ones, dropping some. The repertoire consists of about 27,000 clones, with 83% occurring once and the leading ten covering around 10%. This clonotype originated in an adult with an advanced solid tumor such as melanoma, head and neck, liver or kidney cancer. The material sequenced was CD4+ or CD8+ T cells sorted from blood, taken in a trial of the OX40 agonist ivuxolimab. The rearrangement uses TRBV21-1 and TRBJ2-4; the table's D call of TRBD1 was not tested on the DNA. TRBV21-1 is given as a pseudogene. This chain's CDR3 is CASSARTGTTKNIQYF. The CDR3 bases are TGTGCCAGCAGCGCCCGGACAGGTACTACCAAAAACATTCAGTACTTC.